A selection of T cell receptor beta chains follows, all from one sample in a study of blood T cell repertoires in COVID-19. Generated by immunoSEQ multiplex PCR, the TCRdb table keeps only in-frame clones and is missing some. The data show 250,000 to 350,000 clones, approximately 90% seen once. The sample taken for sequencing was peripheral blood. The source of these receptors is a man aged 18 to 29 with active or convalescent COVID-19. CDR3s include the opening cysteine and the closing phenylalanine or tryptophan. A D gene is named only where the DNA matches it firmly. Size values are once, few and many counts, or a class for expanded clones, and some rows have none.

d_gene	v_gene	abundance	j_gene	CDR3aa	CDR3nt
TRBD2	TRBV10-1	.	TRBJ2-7	CASSEGSGGADEQYF	TGCGCCAGCAGTGAAGGAAGCGGGGGGGCCGACGAGCAGTACTTC
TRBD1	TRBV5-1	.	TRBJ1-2	CASSLEGQGYGYTF	TGCGCCAGCAGCTTGGAGGGACAGGGGTATGGCTACACCTTC
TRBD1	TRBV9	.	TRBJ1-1	CASSVETGGTEAFF	TGTGCCAGCAGCGTAGAGACAGGGGGCACTGAAGCTTTCTTT
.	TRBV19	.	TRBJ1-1	CASSIGQTEAFF	TGTGCCAGTAGTATTGGACAGACTGAAGCTTTCTTT
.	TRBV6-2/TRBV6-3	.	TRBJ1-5	CASSEDGGWQPQHF	TGTGCCAGCAGTGAGGACGGGGGTTGGCAGCCCCAGCATTTT
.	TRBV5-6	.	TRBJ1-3	CASSLTESYSGNTIYF	TGTGCCAGCAGCTTGACAGAGTCCTACTCTGGAAACACCATATATTTT
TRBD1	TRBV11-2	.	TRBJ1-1	CASSLRQGADTEAFF	TGTGCCAGCAGCTTACGGCAGGGGGCGGACACTGAAGCTTTCTTT
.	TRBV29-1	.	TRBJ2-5	CSAAGRHQETQYF	TGCAGCGCAGCGGGTCGCCACCAAGAGACCCAGTACTTC
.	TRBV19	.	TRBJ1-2	CASSLGGLDGYTF	TGTGCCAGTAGTTTAGGGGGGCTGGATGGCTACACCTTC
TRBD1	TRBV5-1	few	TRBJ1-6	CASSWTGTGGADSPLHF	TGCGCCAGCAGCTGGACCGGGACAGGGGGCGCAGACTCACCCCTCCACTTT
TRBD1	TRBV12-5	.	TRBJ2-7	CASGRGQGVHEQYF	TGTGCTAGTGGTCGGGGACAGGGGGTTCACGAGCAGTACTTC
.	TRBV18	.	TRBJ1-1	CASSPISQDTEAFF	TGTGCCAGCTCACCCATTAGTCAGGACACTGAAGCTTTCTTT
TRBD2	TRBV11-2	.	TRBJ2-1	CASSPGASGYNEQFF	TGTGCCAGCAGCCCCGGGGCTAGCGGATACAATGAGCAGTTCTTC
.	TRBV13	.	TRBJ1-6	CASSTQNRDQALHF	TGTGCCAGCAGCACCCAGAACAGGGACCAGGCCCTCCACTTT
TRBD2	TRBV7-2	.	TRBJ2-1	CASSLVGGVSGEQFF	TGTGCCAGCAGCTTAGTCGGGGGGGTTTCGGGCGAGCAGTTCTTC
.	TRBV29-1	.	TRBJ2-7	CSVVGRGRGEQYF	TGCAGCGTTGTTGGCAGGGGACGAGGCGAGCAGTACTTC
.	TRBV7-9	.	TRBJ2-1	CASSPPSDRPYNEQFF	TGTGCCAGCAGCCCACCTTCGGACAGACCCTACAATGAGCAGTTCTTC
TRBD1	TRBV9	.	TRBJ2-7	CASSRDRDFEQYF	TGTGCCAGCAGCCGGGACAGGGACTTCGAGCAGTACTTC
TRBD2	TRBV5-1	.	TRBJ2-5	CASTGGRYRDETQYF	TGCGCCAGTACGGGGGGACGGTATAGGGACGAGACCCAGTACTTC
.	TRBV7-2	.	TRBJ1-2	CASRIGATGGYGYTF	TGTGCCAGCAGGATTGGGGCGACAGGAGGCTATGGCTACACCTTC
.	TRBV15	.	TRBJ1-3	CATSRSNAVAGSLSGNTIYF	TGTGCCACCAGCAGGTCAAACGCAGTGGCAGGTAGTTTAAGTGGAAACACCATATATTTT
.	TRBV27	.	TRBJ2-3	CASSENSDTQYF	TGTGCCAGCAGTGAAAATAGCGATACGCAGTATTTT
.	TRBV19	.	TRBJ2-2	CASSHPRFGDETGELFF	TGTGCCAGTAGCCACCCTCGGTTTGGAGACGAGACCGGGGAGCTGTTTTTT
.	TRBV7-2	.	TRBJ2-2	CASSPSYGGRELFF	TGTGCCAGCAGCCCCAGTTATGGGGGGAGGGAGCTGTTTTTT
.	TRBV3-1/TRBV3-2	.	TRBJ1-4	CAIGVGEKLFF	TGTGCCATCGGGGTGGGTGAAAAACTGTTTTTT
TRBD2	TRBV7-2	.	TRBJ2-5	CASLTSGGRLETQYF	TGTGCCAGTTTGACGAGCGGGGGGAGGTTGGAGACCCAGTACTTC
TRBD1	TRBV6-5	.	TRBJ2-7	CASSYDRGPYEQYF	TGTGCCAGCAGTTACGACAGGGGGCCCTACGAGCAGTACTTC
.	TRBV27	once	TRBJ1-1	CASSTPGQMLAFF	TGTGCCAGCAGTACGCCAGGACAGATGTTAGCTTTCTTT
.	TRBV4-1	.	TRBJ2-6	CASSQGLASGANVLTF	TGCGCCAGCAGTCAGGGCTTGGCCTCTGGGGCCAACGTCCTGACTTTC
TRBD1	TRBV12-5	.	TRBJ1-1	CASGSGTGAEAFF	TGTGCTAGTGGTAGTGGGACAGGAGCTGAAGCTTTCTTT
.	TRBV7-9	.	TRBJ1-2	CASSLASEPNYGYTF	TGTGCCAGCAGCTTAGCGTCAGAACCTAACTATGGCTACACCTTC